Ten or more counts support the clone carrying this T cell receptor beta chain. This specimen comes from a study of T cells in Graves' hyperthyroidism and ophthalmopathy. RNA transcripts served as the template for amplifying TCR beta CDR3 regions. RT-PCR in the first round (using the HTBI primer set) targeted the TCR CDR3. Using its own MiXCR run on the multiplex PCR reads, TCRdb lists one record per CDR3 protein. The table shows around 700,000 distinct CDR3 sequences, with about a third occurring only once. The V end lost 6 bases, the J end lost 6 bases, and 19 bases lay between the germline ends. The CDR3 length is 15 residues. Looked up from germline, CDR1 is SGDLS and CDR2 is YYNGEE.

The source of this sequence is a woman aged 40 to 50 with Graves' hyperthyroidism. The chain couples TRBV9 to TRBJ1-5, with D possibly being TRBD1 (5 bases). The material sequenced was blood. Written as DNA, the CDR3 is TGTGCCAGCAAATTCAGGGCAGCGGCGGGTCAGCCCCAGCATTTT. It translates to CASKFRAAAGQPQHF.